This T cell receptor beta chain derives from a study of blood T cell repertoires in COVID-19. The method was immunoSEQ multiplex PCR; TCRdb's version includes in-frame clones alone and lacks a portion of them. The sample includes some 250,000 clones, approximately 86% seen only once; the top ten take roughly 3.1%. V lost 3 bases to trimming and J lost 4 bases; unmatched junction nucleotides: 4. The CDR3 covers 14 residues. The table lists this clone with a count of one. The sequence derives from a woman between 18 and 29 years old with acute or convalescent COVID-19. The chain links TRBV23-1 to TRBJ2-5; 8 bases align to TRBD1. TRBV23-1 is an ORF, with its function uncertain. The sequenced sample consisted of peripheral blood. CDR3 nucleotides: TGCGCCAGCAGTCACTTCCAGGGGGCAGAGACCCAGTACTTC. Protein sequence: CASSHFQGAETQYF.